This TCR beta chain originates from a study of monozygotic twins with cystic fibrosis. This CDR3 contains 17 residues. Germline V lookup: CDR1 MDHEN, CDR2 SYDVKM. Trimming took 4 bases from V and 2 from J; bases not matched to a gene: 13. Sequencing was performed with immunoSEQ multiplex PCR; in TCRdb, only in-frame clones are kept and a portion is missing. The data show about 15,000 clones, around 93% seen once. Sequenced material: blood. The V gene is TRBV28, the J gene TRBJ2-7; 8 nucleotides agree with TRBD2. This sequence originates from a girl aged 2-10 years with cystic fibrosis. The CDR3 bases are TGTGCCAGCAGTTCATATAGTCATAGCGGGAAGCCCTACGAGCAGTACTTC. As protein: CASSSYSHSGKPYEQYF. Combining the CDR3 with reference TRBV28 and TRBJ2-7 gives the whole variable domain DVKVTQSSRYLVKRTGEKVFLECVQDMDHENMFWYRQDPGLGLRLIYFSYDVKMKEKGDIPEGYSVSREKKERFSLILESASTNQTSMYLCASSSYSHSGKPYEQYFGPGTRLTVT.